Shown below are 17 T cell receptor beta chains from a single sample sequenced in a study of T cells in Graves' hyperthyroidism and ophthalmopathy. The TCR beta CDR3 regions underwent amplification using RNA transcripts as the source. Carried out on the TCR CDR3, a first-round RT-PCR used the HTBI primer set. TCRdb processed the multiplex PCR reads anew with MiXCR; each CDR3 protein has one entry. Of approximately 380,000 distinct CDR3 sequences in the sample, approximately 20% were seen once. The specimen was blood. The receptors here all came from a woman aged 18-30 years with Graves' hyperthyroidism.

The table lists this clonotype with a few counts. V and J are TRBV11-2 and TRBJ2-4, with D maybe TRBD1 (6 bases). The CDR3 sequence is 14 residues long. Trimming stripped 2 bases from V and 6 bases from J, with 11 bases between. Germline CDR1 is SGHAT and CDR2 is FQNNGV. CDR3 coding DNA: TGTGCCAGCAGCTTACCACAGGGTTCAAACATTCAGTACTTC. This codes for CASSLPQGSNIQYF.

Ten or more counts support this clonotype. The chain has TRBV30 and TRBJ1-2; 9 nucleotides agree with TRBD1. Germline CDR1 GTSNPN, CDR2 SVGIG (reference sequence). The CDR3 is 13 residues long. V shed 5 bases, J shed 7 bases, and the junction held 8 bases outside the gene matches. For the CDR3, the DNA is TGTGCCTGGGACGGACAGGGGTTCTTTGGCTACACCTTC. This encodes CAWDGQGFFGYTF.

This chain links TRBV9 with TRBJ2-5; TRBD2 aligns across 16 bases. There are 17 residues in the CDR3. CDR1 is SGDLS and CDR2 is YYNGEE in the germline V gene. The J segment lost 1 base and the V segment lost 3 bases, leaving 3 bases of the junction unmatched. This CDR3 reads CASSEGLAGGLQETQYF. CDR3 nucleotide sequence: TGTGCCAGCAGCGAGGGACTAGCGGGGGGGCTCCAAGAGACCCAGTACTTC.

Notes on this clonotype: This may be a read error: a much more frequent sequence differs by one nucleotide. The chain uses TRBV18 and TRBJ1-2; 12 nucleotides line up with TRBD1. This CDR3 has 15 amino acids. The germline V gene encodes CDR1 KGHSH and CDR2 LQKENI. DNA of the CDR3: TGTGCCATCTCACGTGGGACAGGGGGCGCGAGGGGCTACACCTTC. This codes for CAISRGTGGARGYTF.

This clonotype came up many times. The V and J genes are TRBV11-1 and TRBJ1-1; D is ambiguous. The CDR3 is 13 amino acids. Germline CDR1 is SGHAT and CDR2 is FQDESV (reference sequence). V shed 2 bases and J shed 3 bases, with 7 bases lying between them. The CDR3 is CASSLTSDTEAFF. CDR3 coding DNA: TGTGCCAGCAGCTTAACGTCGGACACTGAAGCTTTCTTT. Combining the CDR3 with reference TRBV11-1 and TRBJ1-1 gives the whole variable domain EAEVAQSPRYKITEKSQAVAFWCDPISGHATLYWYRQILGQGPELLVQFQDESVVDDSQLPKDRFSAERLKGVDSTLKIQPAELGDSAMYLCASSLTSDTEAFFGQGTRLTVV.

This clonotype was recorded many times. This sequence joins TRBV7-9 and TRBJ1-2; maybe TRBD1 (5 bases). V lost 5 bases and J lost 8, with 21 bases in between. CDR1 is SEHNR and CDR2 is FQNEAQ in the germline V gene (reference sequence). This CDR3 is 15 amino acids long. The CDR3 sequence is CASSLPGGTKRGYTF. CDR3 DNA sequence: TGTGCCAGCAGCCTCCCTGGAGGGACGAAGAGAGGCTACACCTTC. Full variable domain (remainder filled in from reference TRBV7-9 and TRBJ1-2): DTGVSQNPRHKITKRGQNVTFRCDPISEHNRLYWYRQTLGQGPEFLTYFQNEAQLEKSRLLSDRFSAERPKGSFSTLEIQRTEQGDSAMYLCASSLPGGTKRGYTFGSGTRLTVV.

The rearrangement links TRBV20-1 to TRBJ2-7; maybe TRBD1 (8 bases). This CDR3 contains 15 residues. Trimming removed 2 bases at V and 1 base at J, with 15 bases between. Per germline, CDR1 DFQATT and CDR2 SNEGSKA (reference sequence). The CDR3 nucleotides read TGCAGTGCTAGACCTGGACAGGGAGGGTCCTACGAGCAGTACTTC. Protein sequence: CSARPGQGGSYEQYF.

This clonotype was counted many times. The DNA for the CDR3 is TGTGCCAGTAGCCCAGCCACGAGGAACCACTATGGCTACACCTTC. This encodes CASSPATRNHYGYTF. The J gene is TRBJ1-2, the V gene TRBV19; D unresolved. Per germline, CDR1 LNHDA and CDR2 SQIVND (reference sequence). The CDR3 spans 15 residues. Trimming cost V 6 bases and J 3 bases, with 17 bases left between them.

This clonotype was detected ten times or more. This chain links TRBV28 with TRBJ1-2, with D possibly being TRBD1 (5 bases). The CDR3 sequence is 16 residues long. V lost 6 bases and J 3 bases, leaving 20 bases between the germline ends. CDR1 is MDHEN, CDR2 SYDVKM, per germline. The CDR3, as DNA: TGTGCCAGCAGCTATCCCTCCGGGGGTCCTCACTATGGCTACACCTTC. Translating it yields CASSYPSGGPHYGYTF.

This clonotype was recorded a few times. The V gene is TRBV30, the J gene TRBJ2-7, with 9 nucleotides matching TRBD2. This CDR3 spans 14 amino acids. The germline gives CDR1 GTSNPN, CDR2 SVGIG (reference sequence). V shed 4 bases, J shed 1 base, and the junction held 5 bases outside the gene matches. CDR3 sequence: CAWTGLATSYEQYF. In DNA form, the CDR3 reads TGTGCCTGGACCGGACTAGCGACATCCTACGAGCAGTACTTC.

This clonotype has at least ten counts. The gene calls are TRBV2 and TRBJ2-5; possible D gene TRBD1, 5 bases. Germline V gives CDR1 SNHLY, CDR2 FYNNEI. The CDR3 has 12 residues. The V end lost 6 bases, the J end lost 5 bases, and 10 bases lay between the germline ends. CDR3 nucleotide sequence: TGTGCCAGCAGCACCTCAGGGGAGACCCAGTACTTC. Protein: CASSTSGETQYF.

The table lists this clonotype with many counts. The chain employs TRBV11-1 and TRBJ2-7, with 9 nucleotides matching TRBD1. Germline V CDR1 and CDR2: SGHAT, FQDESV (reference sequence). The CDR3 is made up of 16 amino acids. The trim removed 0 bases at V and 4 bases at J, leaving 7 bases unmatched. Here the CDR3 DNA reads TGTGCCAGCAGCTTAGCTCCGGGACAGGGTAAATACGAGCAGTACTTC. Translated, it gives CASSLAPGQGKYEQYF. The complete variable domain, with remaining parts taken from reference TRBV11-1 and TRBJ2-7, reads EAEVAQSPRYKITEKSQAVAFWCDPISGHATLYWYRQILGQGPELLVQFQDESVVDDSQLPKDRFSAERLKGVDSTLKIQPAELGDSAMYLCASSLAPGQGKYEQYFGPGTRLTVT.

This clonotype came up many times. The genes are TRBV19 and TRBJ1-1; D call uncertain. Trimming took off 7 bases at V and 5 bases at J, with 14 bases between the two ends. This CDR3 is built from 13 residues. CDR1 is LNHDA, CDR2 SQIVND, per germline (reference sequence). CDR3 bases: TGTGCCAGTAAATTAAAGAGGGAAACTGAAGCTTTCTTT. Translating gives CASKLKRETEAFF.

This clonotype has a count of ten or more. This sequence joins TRBV28 and TRBJ2-7, with D perhaps assigned TRBD1 or TRBD2 (5 bases each). Germline V gene lookup returns CDR1 MDHEN and CDR2 SYDVKM. The length of the CDR3 is 17 residues. The ends were cut back, 5 bases at V and 4 bases at J, with 24 bases in the middle. This CDR3 is CASSNTGLRDDFYEQYF. CDR3 nucleotide sequence: TGTGCCAGCAGTAATACCGGACTCCGGGACGATTTTTACGAGCAGTACTTC.

This clonotype was counted at least ten times. The chain couples TRBV7-9 to TRBJ2-2; D unclear. Germline values: CDR1 SEHNR, CDR2 FQNEAQ (reference sequence). The CDR3 extends over 14 amino acids. Deletions cut 5 bases from V and 7 bases from J, with 14 bases between. The CDR3 spells CASSPSVASGELFF. In nucleotides, the CDR3 is TGTGCCAGCAGCCCGAGTGTCGCGAGCGGGGAGCTGTTTTTT.

Remarks on this clonotype: The germline gene is not matched at one end of the junction; a read error may be the cause. The chain links TRBV30 to TRBJ2-7, with D possibly matching TRBD2 (5 bases). Germline V gene sequence: CDR1 GTSNPN, CDR2 SVGIG (reference sequence). The CDR3 covers 14 residues. In DNA, the CDR3 is TGTGTCTGGAGCCAAACACGGGGTGGCTACGAGCAGTACTTC. Encoded protein: CVWSQTRGGYEQYF.

This clonotype has ten or more counts. The chain links TRBV20-1 to TRBJ2-2; D may be TRBD2 (5 bases). Germline CDR1 and CDR2: DFQATT and SNEGSKA (reference sequence). V was trimmed by 5 bases and J by 5 bases, leaving 6 bases between them. The CDR3 is 11 residues long. CDR3 region: CSAAGTGELFF. In DNA, the CDR3 is TGCAGTGCTGCGGGTACCGGGGAGCTGTTTTTT.